This T cell receptor beta chain was sequenced during a study of T cell repertoires in cytomegalovirus infection. Study-wide context: Public signatures in TCR beta pointed to CMV infection and matching HLA type. Overall study results and limits: The cumulative frequency of public TCR beta families distinguished individuals who carried CMV together with the relevant HLA. In two of eight donors, the top clonotype was HLA-C-restricted CMV-specific.

CDR3 length: 12 residues. The V and J ends lost 9 bases and 3 bases respectively, with 12 bases between them. Germline V gives CDR1 SGHVS, CDR2 FNYEAQ. This clonotype was seen only once. The antigen is unknown. TCRdb passed the reads through MiXCR, listing each CDR3 protein once. The repertoire holds some 200,000 distinct CDR3 sequences, around 20% seen once, with just under 3% in the top ten. The sequence came from a human donor in good health (CMV status not recorded). Some clones in this sample may be carry-over from other donors' samples. Material: PBMCs. The chain combines TRBV7-6 with TRBJ2-7; TRBD1 might be the D (6 bases). CDR3 protein: CARKGDNYEQYF. In nucleotides, the CDR3 is TGTGCCAGAAAAGGGGACAACTACGAGCAGTACTTC.